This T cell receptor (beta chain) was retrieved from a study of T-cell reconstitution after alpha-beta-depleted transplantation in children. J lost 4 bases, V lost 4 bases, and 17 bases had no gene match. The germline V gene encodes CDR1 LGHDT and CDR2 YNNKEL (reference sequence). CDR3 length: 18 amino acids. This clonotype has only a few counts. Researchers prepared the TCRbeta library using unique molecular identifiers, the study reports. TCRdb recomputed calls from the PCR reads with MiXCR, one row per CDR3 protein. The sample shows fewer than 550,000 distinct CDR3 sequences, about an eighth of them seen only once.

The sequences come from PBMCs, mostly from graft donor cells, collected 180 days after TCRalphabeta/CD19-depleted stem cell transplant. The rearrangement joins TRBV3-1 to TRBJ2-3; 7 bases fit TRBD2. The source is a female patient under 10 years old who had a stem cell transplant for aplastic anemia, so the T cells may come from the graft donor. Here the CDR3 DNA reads TGTGCCAGCAGCCCAGACCCCTTACTAGCGAGGTTTGCAGATACGCAGTATTTT. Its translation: CASSPDPLLARFADTQYF.